These 23 T cell receptor beta chains were sequenced from one sample in a study of T cells in Graves' hyperthyroidism and ophthalmopathy. What was amplified from RNA transcripts were TCR beta CDR3 regions. Primed by the HTBI set, a first-round RT-PCR was run on the TCR CDR3. Via MiXCR, TCRdb re-called the multiplex PCR reads, giving one row per CDR3 protein. This sample has about 500,000 distinct CDR3 sequences, with roughly 16% found just once. Specimen: blood. The source of these receptors is a woman aged 25 to 39 with Graves' ophthalmopathy.

This chain uses TRBV20-1 with TRBJ2-7; TRBD1 is a possible D gene (5 bases). Trimming shortened V by 6 bases and J by 2 bases, and 14 bases separated the two germline ends. Germline V lookup: CDR1 DFQATT, CDR2 SNEGSKA (reference sequence). The CDR3 is made up of 13 amino acids. CDR3 sequence reads: CSAQGADPYEQYF. CDR3 nucleotides: TGCAGTGCCCAAGGGGCGGACCCCTACGAGCAGTACTTC.

This clonotype was seen at least ten times. The chain joins TRBV29-1 to TRBJ2-1; D is perhaps TRBD1 (7 bases). The CDR3 totals 13 residues. V was pared by 5 bases and J by 8 bases, with 16 bases between. Germline V gene data show CDR1 as SQVTM and CDR2 as ANQGSEA. CDR3 region: CSVSSGGGDEQFF. The CDR3 DNA is TGCAGCGTTTCATCAGGGGGAGGTGATGAGCAGTTCTTC.

This clonotype has ten or more counts. The chain is built from TRBV11-2 and TRBJ1-2; D call uncertain. V was pared by 3 bases and J by 6 bases, with 20 bases between. The CDR3 is 16 residues long. Germline CDR1 and CDR2: SGHAT and FQNNGV. CDR3 sequence (DNA): TGTGCCAGCAGCTTGGGTCCGGTTACCCGAATAAATGGCTACACCTTC. Translated: CASSLGPVTRINGYTF.

This sequence joins TRBV12-3 or TRBV12-4 and TRBJ2-1; 9 bases fit TRBD2. The CDR3 totals 15 residues. The V gene end was trimmed by 5 bases and the J gene end by 10 bases; junction bases not matched to a gene: 12. DNA of the CDR3: TGTGCCAGCAGTCCCCGGACTAGCGACTACTACGAGCAGTTCTTC. It is translated as CASSPRTSDYYEQFF.

In this sample, this clonotype turned up many times. This chain connects TRBV28 to TRBJ2-7; TRBD1 agrees at 8 bases. CDR1 is MDHEN and CDR2 is SYDVKM in the germline V gene. V was pared by 8 bases and J by 6 bases, with 9 bases of the junction left unmatched. The CDR3 covers 13 residues. The CDR3 here is CASDGQGHLEQYF. The CDR3, as DNA: TGTGCCAGCGACGGACAGGGACATCTCGAGCAGTACTTC.

This clonotype was seen many times. The V and J genes are TRBV27 and TRBJ2-7; possibly TRBD1 for D (6 bases). CDR3 length equals 13 residues. Trimming removed 5 bases at V and 4 bases at J, with 12 bases between. Germline CDR1 reads MNHEY; CDR2 reads SMNVEV (reference sequence). The CDR3 reads CASSSRGAYEQYF. Written as DNA, the CDR3 is TGTGCCAGCAGTAGCAGGGGCGCTTACGAGCAGTACTTC.

The chain has TRBV24-1 and TRBJ2-3; D is uncertain. Per germline, CDR1 KGHDR and CDR2 SFDVKD. The ends were cut back, 6 bases at V and 3 bases at J, with 12 bases in the middle. This CDR3 spans 14 amino acids. The CDR3 protein is CATSPGQETDTQYF. The CDR3 DNA sequence: TGTGCCACCAGTCCTGGTCAGGAGACAGATACGCAGTATTTT.

This clonotype appeared a few times. J is TRBJ2-1 and V is TRBV19, with 13 bases fitting TRBD2. CDR3 length: 17 residues. The trim removed 3 bases at V and 7 bases at J, leaving 9 bases unmatched. Germline CDR1 reads LNHDA; CDR2 reads SQIVND (reference sequence). The DNA for the CDR3 is TGTGCCAGTAGTATGCGCACCACTAGCGGGAGGGTTAATGAGCAGTTCTTC. This gives the protein CASSMRTTSGRVNEQFF.

The chain is built from TRBV7-6 and TRBJ2-4, with 7 bases lining up with TRBD1. CDR1 is SGHVS, CDR2 FNYEAQ, per germline. The CDR3 is 16 residues long. The junction had 7 bases not matched to a gene; V was cut back by 4 bases and J by 1 base. DNA for the CDR3: TGTGCCAGCAGCTCCAAGACAGGGTGGGCCAAAAACATTCAGTACTTC. Protein sequence: CASSSKTGWAKNIQYF.

J is TRBJ2-1 and V is TRBV6-1, with 9 bases matching TRBD1. The CDR3 sequence is 15 residues long. J lost 6 bases, V lost 6 bases, and 9 bases had no gene match. Germline V lookup: CDR1 MNHNS, CDR2 SASEGT. CDR3 nucleotide sequence: TGTGCCAGCAGGGGGACAGGGCGGGGTGGCAATGAGCAGTTCTTC. Protein sequence: CASRGTGRGGNEQFF.

This clonotype has only a few counts. The chain combines TRBV29-1 with TRBJ2-7; 8 bases align to TRBD2. Trimming removed 2 bases from V and 5 bases from J; junction bases left unmatched: 8. Germline V CDR1 and CDR2: SQVTM, ANQGSEA. The CDR3 contains 14 residues. The CDR3 nucleotides read TGCAGCGTTGAAATCGGCGGGAGGACAGACGAGCAGTACTTC. Translation gives CSVEIGGRTDEQYF.

Many counts were recorded for this clonotype. The V and J genes are TRBV5-1 and TRBJ1-3; D is unresolved. Germline V lookup: CDR1 SGHRS, CDR2 YFSETQ. The germline V and J ends were trimmed by 5 bases and 0 bases, with 12 bases remaining between them. There are 15 residues in the CDR3. DNA of the CDR3: TGCGCCAGCAGGACCAACTACGCCTCTGGAAACACCATATATTTT. Translating it yields CASRTNYASGNTIYF.

This rearrangement joins TRBV19 to TRBJ2-7; tentatively, D is TRBD1 (6 bases). The CDR3 extends over 15 amino acids. Trimming took 7 bases from V and 3 from J, leaving 19 bases between them. Germline V gives CDR1 LNHDA, CDR2 SQIVND (reference sequence). The CDR3 sequence: CASIGSTGWFYEQYF. Here the CDR3 DNA reads TGTGCCAGTATAGGCTCTACAGGGTGGTTCTACGAGCAGTACTTC.

This clonotype turned up a few times. The chain carries TRBV27 and TRBJ1-2; TRBD1 might be the D (6 bases). This CDR3 has 14 amino acids. Germline-derived CDR1 and CDR2 are MNHEY and SMNVEV (reference sequence). The germline V and J ends were trimmed by 6 bases and 6 bases, with 17 bases remaining between them. This CDR3 reads CASSKNRVWDGYTF. The CDR3 nucleotides read TGTGCCAGCAGCAAGAACAGGGTTTGGGATGGCTACACCTTC.

This clonotype was found many times. CDR3 sequence reads: CASSSRGLGQYF. CDR3 nucleotides: TGTGCCAGCAGCTCCAGGGGGCTCGGGCAGTACTTC. The V and J genes are TRBV7-8 and TRBJ2-7; 8 nucleotides align to TRBD1. Trimming cost V 4 bases and J 9 bases; bases outside gene matches: 5. The CDR3 consists of 12 residues. In germline, CDR1 is SGHVS, CDR2 FQNEAQ.

The rearrangement links TRBV25-1 to TRBJ2-7; 8 nucleotides align to TRBD2. The V segment lost 3 bases and the J segment 4 bases; nucleotides outside the gene matches: 8. Germline V gives CDR1 MGHDK, CDR2 SYGVNS. The CDR3 contains 15 residues. The CDR3 sequence: CASSEKWTSFYEQYF. DNA for the CDR3: TGTGCCAGCAGTGAGAAATGGACTAGCTTTTACGAGCAGTACTTC.

This clonotype was observed at least ten times. This chain connects TRBV6-1 to TRBJ1-2; D is possibly TRBD1 (6 bases). Trimming cost V 8 bases and J 0 bases, with 25 bases left between them. The CDR3 is 18 residues long. Germline CDR1 reads MNHNS; CDR2 reads SASEGT. This CDR3 reads CASQTGGSWGAPNYGYTF. CDR3 sequence (DNA): TGTGCCAGCCAGACCGGAGGTTCGTGGGGGGCGCCTAACTATGGCTACACCTTC.

The V and J genes are TRBV20-1 and TRBJ2-2; D is tentatively TRBD1 or TRBD2 (5 bases each). Germline assignment: CDR1 DFQATT and CDR2 SNEGSKA (reference sequence). CDR3 length equals 14 residues. The ends were cut back, 5 bases at V and 5 bases at J, with 15 bases in the middle. CDR3 amino acids: CSAAGTLGTGELFF. The CDR3 DNA sequence: TGCAGTGCTGCCGGGACCCTGGGGACCGGGGAGCTGTTTTTT.

The rearrangement uses TRBV25-1 and TRBJ1-4; no clear D gene. Germline V gene sequence: CDR1 MGHDK, CDR2 SYGVNS. The CDR3 contains 16 residues. V shed 0 bases and J shed 5 bases, with 13 bases lying between them. The CDR3 is CASSEYRGIANEKLFF. The CDR3 DNA reads TGTGCCAGCAGTGAATACCGGGGTATAGCGAATGAAAAACTGTTTTTT.

The CDR3 nucleotides read TGTGCCAGCAGTTTACAGGGGTTGTCAACTAATGAAAAACTGTTTTTT. Protein sequence: CASSLQGLSTNEKLFF. This chain connects TRBV27 to TRBJ1-4, with D possibly matching TRBD1 (6 bases). Germline values: CDR1 MNHEY, CDR2 SMNVEV (reference sequence). CDR3 length: 16 amino acids. Deletions cut 2 bases from V and 0 bases from J, with 10 bases between.

The chain joins TRBV5-1 to TRBJ2-7; 13 nucleotides match TRBD2. Trimming took 3 bases from V and 7 from J; bases not matched to a gene: 7. This CDR3 is built from 15 residues. CDR1 is SGHRS, CDR2 YFSETQ, per germline. CDR3 loop: CASSSTSGRASEQYF. The CDR3 nucleotides are TGCGCCAGCAGCTCAACTAGCGGGAGGGCATCTGAGCAGTACTTC. The full variable domain, its missing parts supplied by reference TRBV5-1 and TRBJ2-7, is KAGVTQTPRYLIKTRGQQVTLSCSPISGHRSVSWYQQTPGQGLQFLFEYFSETQRNKGNFPGRFSGRQFSNSRSEMNVSTLELGDSALYLCASSSTSGRASEQYFGPGTRLTVT.

The chain carries TRBV6-5 and TRBJ1-5, with D possibly being TRBD1 (5 bases). V was trimmed by 0 bases and J by 5 bases, leaving 11 bases between them. The CDR3 has 15 amino acids. Germline lookup yields CDR1 MNHEY and CDR2 SVGAGI. CDR3 bases: TGTGCCAGCAGTTACTCGGACAAGCCATATCAGCCCCAGCATTTT. As protein: CASSYSDKPYQPQHF.

The gene calls are TRBV6-5 and TRBJ1-1, with TRBD1 matching over 7 bases. Germline V gene sequence: CDR1 MNHEY, CDR2 SVGAGI. CDR3 size: 16 residues. After removal of 1 base from V and 2 bases from J, the junction contained 7 bases not matched to a gene. The CDR3 sequence: CASSYYAGQSNTEAFF. The CDR3, as DNA: TGTGCCAGCAGTTACTACGCGGGACAGAGTAACACTGAAGCTTTCTTT.